The 3 T cell receptor beta chains below were found in one sample sequenced in a study of T-cell memory formation after mild COVID-19. One entry per CDR3 protein results from TCRdb running MiXCR on the 5' RACE reads. The data show under 300,000 distinct CDR3 sequences, 18% seen once. The sequenced sample was PBMCs or a T cell subset sorted from them (not recorded which). The receptors originated from a man aged 18 to 30 who had mild COVID-19 (a few samples of this study predate the infection). Cell type and time point are not known.

The V gene is TRBV30, the J gene TRBJ2-7; D possibly corresponds to TRBD2 (6 bases). Trimming removed 3 bases from V and 6 bases from J, with 9 bases in between. Germline-derived CDR1 and CDR2 are GTSNPN and SVGIG (reference sequence). The CDR3 is made up of 11 amino acids. CDR3 sequence reads: CAWRRGGEQYV. The CDR3 coding sequence is TGTGCCTGGAGAAGGGGAGGCGAGCAGTACGTC.

This clonotype was seen ten or more times. This sequence joins TRBV27 and TRBJ1-5; D is uncertain. The CDR3 has 14 residues. V lost 0 bases and J lost 7, with 10 bases in between. Germline CDR1 MNHEY, CDR2 SMNVEV (reference sequence). CDR3 nucleotide sequence: TGTGCCAGCAGTTTATCCGGAGGTGGCCAGCCCCAGCATTTT. Its translation: CASSLSGGGQPQHF.

In its sample, this clonotype was seen many times. The chain is built from TRBV28 and TRBJ2-3; 8 positions match TRBD2. Germline values: CDR1 MDHEN, CDR2 SYDVKM. The V and J ends lost 2 bases and 0 bases, in that order; junction bases with no gene match: 4. There are 16 residues in the CDR3. The CDR3 sequence: CASSLLGGGSTDTQYF. The CDR3 DNA reads TGTGCCAGCAGTTTACTGGGCGGGGGGAGCACAGATACGCAGTATTTT.